Listed below are T cell receptor beta chains from one sample, sequenced in a study of OX40 agonist ivuxolimab in advanced cancers. Repertoires were generated with immunoSEQ multiplex PCR, while TCRdb's copy carries only in-frame clones and drops some. The sample shows about 12,000 clones, roughly three quarters of them seen only once. Sample: CD4+ or CD8+ T cells sorted from blood, taken in a trial of the OX40 agonist ivuxolimab. All receptors come from an adult with an advanced solid tumor such as melanoma, head and neck, liver or kidney cancer. Both conserved end residues are part of each CDR3. The order of the fields is V gene, J gene, clone size, D gene, CDR3 DNA, CDR3 protein. D genes are given only for firm matches. Clone size is not always given. Where it is, it says once, few, many or a class for expanded clones.

v_call: TRBV29-1
j_call: TRBJ2-7
clone_size: -
d_call: -
cdr3_nt: TGCAGCGTTGCGTATGAAGGGGAGCAGTACTTC
cdr3_aa: CSVAYEGEQYF

v_call: TRBV27
j_call: TRBJ2-3
clone_size: -
d_call: -
cdr3_nt: TGTGCCAGCAGTTTGGGGCAAACAGATACGCAGTATTTT
cdr3_aa: CASSLGQTDTQYF

v_call: TRBV7-9
j_call: TRBJ2-1
clone_size: -
d_call: -
cdr3_nt: TGTGCCAGCAGCTTAGGTGAAGAGCAGTTCTTC
cdr3_aa: CASSLGEEQFF

v_call: TRBV2
j_call: TRBJ2-7
clone_size: large
d_call: -
cdr3_nt: TGTGCCACCCGGGACCTGGGCTACGAGCAGTACTTC
cdr3_aa: CATRDLGYEQYF

v_call: TRBV29-1
j_call: TRBJ1-2
clone_size: -
d_call: TRBD1
cdr3_nt: TGCAGCGTTTACGCGGGACAGGGATACGGCTACACCTTC
cdr3_aa: CSVYAGQGYGYTF

v_call: TRBV28
j_call: TRBJ1-1
clone_size: -
d_call: -
cdr3_nt: TGTGCCAGCAGTCCGGGGGGGGCAAGTGGGTTTAACACTGAAGCTTTCTTT
cdr3_aa: CASSPGGASGFNTEAFF

v_call: TRBV30
j_call: TRBJ2-5
clone_size: -
d_call: TRBD1
cdr3_nt: TGTGCCTCTGATCCCGGGACAGGAGAAGAGACCCAGTACTTC
cdr3_aa: CASDPGTGEETQYF

v_call: TRBV6-6
j_call: TRBJ1-1
clone_size: -
d_call: -
cdr3_nt: TGTGCCAGCAGCTTGGGACCCTTGATGAACACTGAAGCTTTCTTT
cdr3_aa: CASSLGPLMNTEAFF

v_call: TRBV27
j_call: TRBJ2-2
clone_size: -
d_call: TRBD2
cdr3_nt: TGTGCCAGCAGTTTCGGACTAGCGGGTAACACCGGGGAGCTGTTTTTT
cdr3_aa: CASSFGLAGNTGELFF

v_call: TRBV13
j_call: TRBJ2-7
clone_size: -
d_call: TRBD2
cdr3_nt: TGTGCCAGCAGCTTCGGGACTAGCAGTTACGAGCAGTACTTC
cdr3_aa: CASSFGTSSYEQYF

v_call: TRBV6-6
j_call: TRBJ2-7
clone_size: -
d_call: -
cdr3_nt: TGTGCCAGCAGTGGGACGGGCGAAGGTTCCTACGAGCAGTACTTC
cdr3_aa: CASSGTGEGSYEQYF

v_call: TRBV27
j_call: TRBJ2-3
clone_size: once
d_call: TRBD2
cdr3_nt: TGTGCCAGCAGTCCCATAGCGGGAGGCACAGATACGCAGTATTTT
cdr3_aa: CASSPIAGGTDTQYF

v_call: TRBV11-1
j_call: TRBJ2-2
clone_size: once
d_call: -
cdr3_nt: TGTGCCAGCAGCCTCAGGGTTGCGACCGGGGAGCTGTTTTTT
cdr3_aa: CASSLRVATGELFF

v_call: TRBV7-6
j_call: TRBJ2-5
clone_size: -
d_call: TRBD2
cdr3_nt: TGTGCCAGCAGCTTAGTTGGCGGGAGGGCCGGGGAGACCCAGTACTTC
cdr3_aa: CASSLVGGRAGETQYF

v_call: TRBV19
j_call: TRBJ2-7
clone_size: once
d_call: TRBD1
cdr3_nt: TGTGCCAGTAGTATAGACGGAGACAGGGAACAAACCTACGAGCAGTACTTC
cdr3_aa: CASSIDGDREQTYEQYF

v_call: TRBV19
j_call: TRBJ2-7
clone_size: -
d_call: -
cdr3_nt: TGTGCCAGTAGTGAAAGGGGTGACGAGCAGTACTTC
cdr3_aa: CASSERGDEQYF

v_call: TRBV4-2
j_call: TRBJ2-7
clone_size: large
d_call: -
cdr3_nt: TGTGCCAGCAGCCAAGATGGGGGGAGAGTCTACGAGCAGTACTTC
cdr3_aa: CASSQDGGRVYEQYF

v_call: TRBV7-9
j_call: TRBJ2-3
clone_size: -
d_call: -
cdr3_nt: TGTGCCAGCCGGACTCTTACAGATACGCAGTATTTT
cdr3_aa: CASRTLTDTQYF

v_call: TRBV15
j_call: TRBJ2-5
clone_size: -
d_call: TRBD2
cdr3_nt: TGTGCCACCAGCCGGGGACTAGCGGCTCTCTACCAAGAGACCCAGTACTTC
cdr3_aa: CATSRGLAALYQETQYF

v_call: TRBV5-1
j_call: TRBJ1-1
clone_size: -
d_call: -
cdr3_nt: TGCGCCAGCAGCTTGGGGGGTGAAGCTTTCTTT
cdr3_aa: CASSLGGEAFF

v_call: TRBV7-2
j_call: TRBJ2-5
clone_size: -
d_call: TRBD2
cdr3_nt: TGTGCCAGCAGCTTATGGGAGGGCCGTGAGACCCAGTACTTC
cdr3_aa: CASSLWEGRETQYF

v_call: TRBV4-1
j_call: TRBJ2-1
clone_size: once
d_call: TRBD2
cdr3_nt: TGCGCCAGCAGCCGCCCAAAAGCGGGACCCTACAATGAGCAGTTCTTC
cdr3_aa: CASSRPKAGPYNEQFF